This TCR beta chain comes out of a study of blood T cells in healthy people across ages. Whole-study results and caveats: More naive CD4+ cells and higher diversity marked long-lived donors relative to aged donors.

Isolation recovered at least 6.5 million PBMCs from every sample. This clonotype turned up a few times. Antigen unknown. V lost 6 bases and J 5 bases, leaving 16 bases between the germline ends. The CDR3 covers 14 residues. In germline, CDR1 is MNHEY, CDR2 SMNVEV (reference sequence). A second PCR, run for roughly 7 to 12 cycles, used a sample-barcoded 5' primer plus a J-beta primer mix. Via MiXCR, TCRdb re-called the 5' RACE reads, giving one row per CDR3 protein. The data hold roughly 1,500,000 distinct CDR3 sequences, with 35% to 45% observed a single time. This receptor was identified in a woman between 18 and 30 years old in good health. The V call is TRBV27, the J call TRBJ1-1; D is unclear. The sample taken for sequencing was blood. CDR3: CASRVGGGGTEAFF. The CDR3 coding sequence is TGTGCCAGCAGGGTCGGTGGAGGAGGGACTGAAGCTTTCTTT.